These T cell receptor beta chains were read from a single sample in a study of OX40 agonist ivuxolimab in advanced cancers. Data came from immunoSEQ multiplex PCR; TCRdb stores just in-frame clones and leaves some out. This table has tens of thousands of clones, about 80% appearing once. Here the sequenced sample was CD4+ or CD8+ T cells sorted from blood, taken in a trial of the OX40 agonist ivuxolimab. The source of these receptors is an adult with an advanced solid tumor such as melanoma, head and neck, liver or kidney cancer. CDR3s include the opening cysteine and the closing phenylalanine or tryptophan. The order of the fields is J gene, V gene, D gene, clone size, CDR3 protein, CDR3 DNA. A D gene is named only where the DNA matches it firmly. Expanded clones are given a class, and other clones once, few, many or no size at all.

TRBJ1-1 | TRBV5-1 | . | . | CASSSGPANTEAFF | TGCGCCAGCAGCTCCGGACCGGCGAACACTGAAGCTTTCTTT
TRBJ1-1 | TRBV7-9 | TRBD1 | few | CASSLALRGRVTEAFF | TGTGCCAGCAGCTTAGCACTGAGGGGGCGGGTCACTGAAGCTTTCTTT
TRBJ2-1 | TRBV2 | . | . | CASSASGVEQFF | TGTGCCAGCAGCGCGAGCGGAGTTGAGCAGTTCTTC
TRBJ2-1 | TRBV7-2 | . | . | CASSYVRLTSYNEQFF | TGTGCCAGCAGCTACGTCAGACTGACCTCCTACAATGAGCAGTTCTTC
TRBJ2-7 | TRBV7-9 | TRBD2 | once | CASSFAGAGEQYF | TGTGCCAGCAGCTTTGCGGGAGCGGGGGAGCAGTACTTC
TRBJ2-7 | TRBV6-1 | TRBD1 | few | CASRKGASFYEQYF | TGTGCCAGCAGAAAGGGGGCTAGTTTCTACGAGCAGTACTTC
TRBJ1-2 | TRBV28 | . | . | CASSLTVGGYTF | TGTGCCAGCAGTTTGACGGTCGGAGGCTACACCTTC
TRBJ2-7 | TRBV27 | TRBD1 | . | CASSLIGDRVKEEYF | TGTGCCAGCAGTTTAATCGGGGACAGGGTAAAGGAGGAGTACTTC
TRBJ2-7 | TRBV13 | . | . | CASSFGFLTGPSYEQYF | TGTGCCAGCAGCTTTGGTTTCCTAACAGGGCCCTCCTACGAGCAGTACTTC
TRBJ1-6 | TRBV2 | . | . | CASMYEQGGRLNSPLHF | TGTGCCAGCATGTACGAGCAGGGAGGAAGGCTTAATTCACCCCTCCACTTT
TRBJ1-2 | TRBV7-2 | TRBD1 | . | CASNQQGALVGYTF | TGTGCCAGCAACCAACAGGGGGCCCTCGTTGGCTACACCTTC
TRBJ2-7 | TRBV7-8 | . | . | CASSSPAFSYEQYF | TGTGCCAGCAGCTCCCCCGCGTTCTCCTACGAGCAGTACTTC
TRBJ1-1 | TRBV9 | . | . | CASSARGAGDTEAFF | TGTGCCAGCTCGGCGCGGGGAGCAGGAGACACTGAAGCTTTCTTT
TRBJ2-3 | TRBV5-4 | TRBD1 | . | CASSLGQGADTQYF | TGTGCCAGCAGCTTGGGACAGGGGGCAGATACGCAGTATTTT
TRBJ1-1 | TRBV28 | . | . | CASTGDTEAFF | TGTGCCAGCACGGGCGACACTGAAGCTTTCTTT
TRBJ2-7 | TRBV5-4 | TRBD2 | . | CASSHAGTRKNHEQYF | TGTGCCAGCAGCCACGCCGGGACTAGAAAAAACCACGAGCAGTACTTC
TRBJ1-2 | TRBV6-6 | TRBD1 | . | CASSYDREMDYTF | TGTGCCAGCAGTTATGACAGGGAAATGGACTACACCTTC
TRBJ1-6 | TRBV10-3 | . | . | CAISGTGRRSPLHF | TGTGCCATCAGCGGTACAGGGAGGCGTTCACCCCTCCACTTT
TRBJ2-3 | TRBV7-8 | . | . | CASSILVEAQYF | TGTGCCAGCAGCATCCTGGTGGAGGCGCAGTATTTT
TRBJ2-1 | TRBV2 | TRBD2 | . | CASSERSGSSGEQFF | TGTGCCAGCAGTGAACGTAGCGGGAGTTCGGGTGAGCAGTTCTTC
TRBJ1-3 | TRBV4-1 | . | . | CASSQGRTDPESGNTIYF | TGCGCCAGCAGCCAAGGCCGGACTGACCCAGAATCTGGAAACACCATATATTTT
TRBJ1-4 | TRBV6-1 | . | . | CASRLERAVWEKLFF | TGTGCCAGCAGACTCGAAAGGGCCGTGTGGGAAAAACTGTTTTTT
TRBJ1-1 | TRBV11-2 | . | . | CASSLGTSTMNTEAFF | TGTGCCAGCAGCTTAGGGACATCTACTATGAACACTGAAGCTTTCTTT
TRBJ2-2 | TRBV5-1 | TRBD1 | few | CASSLNRGAGELFF | TGCGCCAGCAGCTTGAACAGGGGTGCCGGGGAGCTGTTTTTT
TRBJ2-5 | TRBV11-2 | . | . | CASSSANQGEETQYF | TGTGCCAGCAGCTCAGCGAACCAAGGGGAGGAGACCCAGTACTTC
TRBJ2-2 | TRBV30 | TRBD1 | . | CASKQGFNTGELFF | TGTGCCTCGAAACAGGGGTTTAACACCGGGGAGCTGTTTTTT
TRBJ1-3 | TRBV4-3 | . | . | CASSQGLRGQGISGNTIYF | TGCGCCAGCAGCCAAGGCCTGAGAGGGCAGGGAATCTCTGGAAACACCATATATTTT
TRBJ2-2 | TRBV4-3 | TRBD2 | . | CASSQGTSGTGELFF | TGCGCCAGCAGCCAAGGGACTAGTGGCACCGGGGAGCTGTTTTTT
TRBJ1-4 | TRBV7-8 | . | . | CASSLVGGSGNEKLFF | TGTGCCAGCAGCTTAGTGGGGGGATCTGGCAATGAAAAACTGTTTTTT
TRBJ1-1 | TRBV7-2 | TRBD1 | . | CASSGWTGPGTEAFF | TGTGCCAGCAGCGGGTGGACAGGCCCGGGGACTGAAGCTTTCTTT
TRBJ1-4 | TRBV9 | . | . | CASSVGGDEKLFF | TGTGCCAGCAGCGTAGGGGGGGATGAAAAACTGTTTTTT
TRBJ1-1 | TRBV6-4 | TRBD1 | . | CASRKEGTGGESTEAFF | TGTGCCAGCAGGAAGGAGGGGACAGGGGGCGAGAGCACTGAAGCTTTCTTT
TRBJ2-1 | TRBV20-1 | . | . | CSANRYNEQFF | TGCAGTGCGAATAGGTACAATGAGCAGTTCTTC
TRBJ1-6 | TRBV29-1 | . | . | CSVGTPNSPLHF | TGCAGCGTCGGGACACCGAATTCACCCCTCCACTTT
TRBJ1-1 | TRBV9 | . | . | CASSGRDTDWTEAFF | TGTGCCAGCAGCGGACGGGACACTGATTGGACTGAAGCTTTCTTT
TRBJ2-1 | TRBV7-2 | . | . | CASSVVRVNEQFF | TGTGCCAGCAGCGTAGTCAGGGTAAATGAGCAGTTCTTC